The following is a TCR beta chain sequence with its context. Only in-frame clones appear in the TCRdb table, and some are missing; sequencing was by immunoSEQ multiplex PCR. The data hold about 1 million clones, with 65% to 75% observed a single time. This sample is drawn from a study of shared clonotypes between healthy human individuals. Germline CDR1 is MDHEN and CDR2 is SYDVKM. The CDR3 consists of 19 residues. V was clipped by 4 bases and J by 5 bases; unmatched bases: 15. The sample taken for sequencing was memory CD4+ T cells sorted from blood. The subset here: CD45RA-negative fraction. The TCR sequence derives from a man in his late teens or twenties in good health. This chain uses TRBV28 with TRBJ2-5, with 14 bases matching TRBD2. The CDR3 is CASSSDPDRTSGGWETQYF. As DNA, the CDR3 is TGTGCCAGCAGTTCCGACCCGGACCGGACTAGCGGGGGGTGGGAGACCCAGTACTTC. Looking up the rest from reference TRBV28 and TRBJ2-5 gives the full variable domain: DVKVTQSSRYLVKRTGEKVFLECVQDMDHENMFWYRQDPGLGLRLIYFSYDVKMKEKGDIPEGYSVSREKKERFSLILESASTNQTSMYLCASSSDPDRTSGGWETQYFGPGTRLLVL.